The sequence of this T cell receptor (beta chain) was determined in a study of blood T cells in healthy people across ages. On the study more broadly: Template switching retrieved approximately one barcoded beta molecule for each two T cells.

This clonotype occurred a few times. With a J-beta primer mix and a sample-barcoded 5' primer, a second PCR ran about 7 to 12 cycles. TCRdb independently ran MiXCR on the 5' RACE reads; one entry per CDR3 protein. This table has about 1.8 million distinct CDR3 sequences, 40% to 55% appearing once. V was pared by 1 base and J by 3 bases, with 3 bases of the junction left unmatched. This CDR3 is built from 15 residues. Germline CDR1 SEHNR, CDR2 FQNEAQ (reference sequence). The chain couples TRBV7-9 to TRBJ2-5, with TRBD1 identical over 9 bases. Material: blood. This clonotype originated in a woman aged 40 to 50 in good health. In DNA form, the CDR3 reads TGTGCCAGCAGCTTAGGGGACAGGGATAAAGAGACCCAGTACTTC. It codes for CASSLGDRDKETQYF.